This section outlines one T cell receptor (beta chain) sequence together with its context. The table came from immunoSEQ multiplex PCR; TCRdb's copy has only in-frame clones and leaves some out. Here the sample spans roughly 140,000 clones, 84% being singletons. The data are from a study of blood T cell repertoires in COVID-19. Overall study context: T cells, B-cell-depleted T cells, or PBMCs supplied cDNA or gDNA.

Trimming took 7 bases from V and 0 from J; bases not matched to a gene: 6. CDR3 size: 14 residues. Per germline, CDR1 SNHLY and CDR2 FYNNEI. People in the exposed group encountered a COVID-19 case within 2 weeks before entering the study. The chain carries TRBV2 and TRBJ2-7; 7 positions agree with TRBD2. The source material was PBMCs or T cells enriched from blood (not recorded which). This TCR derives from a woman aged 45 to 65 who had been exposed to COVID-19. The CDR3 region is CASIRLAPSYEQYF. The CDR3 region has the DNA TGTGCCAGCATCCGACTAGCCCCCTCCTACGAGCAGTACTTC. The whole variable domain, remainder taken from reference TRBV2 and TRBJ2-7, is EPEVTQTPSHQVTQMGQEVILRCVPISNHLYFYWYRQILGQKVEFLVSFYNNEISEKSEIFDDQFSVERPDGSNFTLKIRSTKLEDSAMYFCASIRLAPSYEQYFGPGTRLTVT.